The 15 T cell receptor beta chains in this list originate from one sample, sequenced in a study of CD8 T cells in ankylosing spondylitis. TCRdb redid the calling of the 5' RACE reads with MiXCR, one entry per CDR3 protein. The table records roughly 260,000 distinct CDR3 sequences, around 20% of them present only once. The sequencing input was blood, either unsorted or a sorted T cell fraction (not recorded which). The receptor set was obtained from a male donor with ankylosing spondylitis or in good health (not recorded which).

This clonotype was detected only a few times. The CDR3 reads CSASSGLGPGGGLLNSPLHF. The CDR3 DNA sequence: TGCAGTGCTAGCTCGGGTCTTGGGCCGGGGGGGGGACTTCTTAATTCACCCCTCCACTTT. The chain carries TRBV20-1 and TRBJ1-6; D might be TRBD1 (5 bases). V dropped 3 bases and J dropped 6 bases, with 30 bases sitting between them. This CDR3 comprises 20 residues. Germline assignment: CDR1 DFQATT and CDR2 SNEGSKA (reference sequence).

The V and J genes are TRBV7-9 and TRBJ2-5, with TRBD2 as a possible D gene (6 bases). This CDR3 comprises 13 residues. CDR1 is SEHNR and CDR2 is FQNEAQ in the germline V gene (reference sequence). V lost 5 bases and J lost 5, with 12 bases in between. CDR3 sequence reads: CASSAGLFETQYF. The CDR3 DNA is TGTGCCAGCAGCGCCGGACTATTCGAGACCCAGTACTTC.

This chain joins TRBV20-1 and TRBJ1-4, with D possibly being TRBD1 (5 bases). This CDR3 is 14 amino acids long. Trimming shortened V by 0 bases and J by 12 bases, and 17 bases separated the two germline ends. The germline V gene encodes CDR1 DFQATT and CDR2 SNEGSKA (reference sequence). The CDR3 loop reads CSARDMTVMKELFF. DNA of the CDR3: TGCAGTGCTAGAGATATGACAGTAATGAAAGAACTGTTTTTT.

The chain is built from TRBV5-1 and TRBJ2-2, with D perhaps matching TRBD1 (5 bases). Germline CDR1 is SGHRS and CDR2 is YFSETQ. The CDR3 length is 15 residues. V lost 4 bases and J 3 bases, leaving 13 bases between the germline ends. CDR3 loop: CASSIPGSDTGELFF. The CDR3 DNA sequence: TGCGCCAGCAGCATTCCAGGGTCGGACACCGGGGAGCTGTTTTTT.

The rearrangement joins TRBV9 to TRBJ1-6, with TRBD1 matching 8 bases. CDR3 length equals 15 residues. The V gene's germline CDR1 is SGDLS and CDR2 YYNGEE. The V and J ends lost 3 bases and 6 bases, in that order; junction bases with no gene match: 5. In DNA, the CDR3 is TGTGCCAGCAGCGCCCGGACAGGGAGTAATTCACCCCTCCACTTT. The encoded protein is CASSARTGSNSPLHF. Together with reference TRBV9 and TRBJ1-6, the CDR3 gives the full variable domain: DSGVTQTPKHLITATGQRVTLRCSPRSGDLSVYWYQQSLDQGLQFLIQYYNGEERAKGNILERFSAQQFPDLHSELNLSSLELGDSALYFCASSARTGSNSPLHFGNGTRLTVT.

This chain connects TRBV27 to TRBJ1-3; D is perhaps TRBD1 (5 bases). Trimming pared 5 bases from V and 0 bases from J, leaving 14 bases between. The V gene's germline CDR1 is MNHEY and CDR2 SMNVEV (reference sequence). The CDR3 spans 16 residues. The CDR3 bases are TGTGCCAGCAGTCCCCCCCGGGACCTCTCTGGAAACACCATATATTTT. Translated: CASSPPRDLSGNTIYF.

This clonotype was counted between two and nine times. V is TRBV12-3 or TRBV12-4 and J is TRBJ1-5, with unresolved D. Trimming removed 2 bases at V and 6 bases at J, with 5 bases between. The CDR3 runs 12 residues. The CDR3 nucleotides read TGTGCCAGCAGTTTAAGCGGTCAGCCCCAGCATTTT. This translates into CASSLSGQPQHF.

For the CDR3, the DNA is TGTGCCAGCAGTGACAGGGGGCTGGTGGATGAGCAGTTCTTC. Translating it yields CASSDRGLVDEQFF. The chain joins TRBV6-1 to TRBJ2-1; 8 nucleotides agree with TRBD1. Germline-derived CDR1 and CDR2 are MNHNS and SASEGT. This CDR3 has 14 amino acids. With 3 bases clipped from V and 8 bases from J, the junction kept 6 bases outside the gene matches.

The chain links TRBV7-8 to TRBJ1-5, with no clear D. V gave up 5 bases and J gave up 0 bases, with 11 bases separating them. From germline, CDR1 is SGHVS and CDR2 FQNEAQ. The CDR3 loop spans 15 amino acids. The DNA for the CDR3 is TGTGCCAGCAGCACGAGCCTGGATAGCAATCAGCCCCAGCATTTT. Encoded protein: CASSTSLDSNQPQHF.

This clonotype was seen repeatedly, ten times or more. The chain couples TRBV3-1 to TRBJ2-7; 8 bases are shared with TRBD1. Germline values: CDR1 LGHDT, CDR2 YNNKEL (reference sequence). The CDR3 spans 15 residues. The ends lost 3 bases at V and 0 bases at J; junction bases unmatched: 4. The CDR3 nucleotides read TGTGCCAGCAGCCATTCCGGGACAGGCTCCTACGAGCAGTACGTC. Amino acids: CASSHSGTGSYEQYV.

This rearrangement joins TRBV6-1 to TRBJ1-1; TRBD1 is a possible D gene (5 bases). The V gene lost 5 bases and the J gene lost 0 bases, with 10 bases spanning the gap. Germline loops: CDR1 MNHNS, CDR2 SASEGT. This CDR3 region has 14 residues. The CDR3, as DNA: TGTGCCAGCAGTACCCCGACAGTGAACACTGAAGCTTTCTTT. Protein: CASSTPTVNTEAFF.

The CDR3 DNA follows: TGCGCCAGCAGCCAAGTCGGGGAGGGATCAACTAATGAAAAACTGTTTTTT. Its translation: CASSQVGEGSTNEKLFF. The chain has TRBV4-1 and TRBJ1-4; D ambiguous. Germline V CDR1 and CDR2: MGHRA, YSYEKL. This CDR3 region has 17 residues. With 1 base removed from V and 0 bases from J, the gap between germline ends came to 12 bases.

There are a few counts of this clonotype. This chain links TRBV6-5 with TRBJ1-5; D uncertain. Between the trimmed V and J ends, which lost 3 bases and 2 bases, there was a span of 14 bases. Germline CDR1 reads MNHEY; CDR2 reads SVGAGI. The CDR3 consists of 16 residues. CDR3 bases: TGTGCCAGCAGTTATTCGGAGGGAGTTGGCAATCAGCCCCAGCATTTT. The encoded protein is CASSYSEGVGNQPQHF.

The V and J genes are TRBV7-8 and TRBJ2-3; 15 bases align to TRBD2. The CDR3 has 16 residues. Germline V lookup: CDR1 SGHVS, CDR2 FQNEAQ. Trimming at V came to 4 bases and at J to 4 bases, leaving 3 bases not matched to a gene. CDR3 loop: CASSYWTSGRADTQYF. The CDR3 nucleotides read TGTGCCAGCAGCTACTGGACTAGCGGGAGGGCAGATACGCAGTATTTT.

This clonotype was detected a few times. The chain is built from TRBV7-2 and TRBJ2-7, with D hard to call. The germline gives CDR1 SGHTA, CDR2 FQGNSA. V was shortened by 2 bases and J by 4 bases, with 9 bases between the two germline ends. The CDR3 is 13 amino acids. The CDR3 is CASSLSAEYEQYV. The CDR3 bases are TGTGCCAGCAGCTTAAGTGCCGAGTACGAGCAGTACGTC.